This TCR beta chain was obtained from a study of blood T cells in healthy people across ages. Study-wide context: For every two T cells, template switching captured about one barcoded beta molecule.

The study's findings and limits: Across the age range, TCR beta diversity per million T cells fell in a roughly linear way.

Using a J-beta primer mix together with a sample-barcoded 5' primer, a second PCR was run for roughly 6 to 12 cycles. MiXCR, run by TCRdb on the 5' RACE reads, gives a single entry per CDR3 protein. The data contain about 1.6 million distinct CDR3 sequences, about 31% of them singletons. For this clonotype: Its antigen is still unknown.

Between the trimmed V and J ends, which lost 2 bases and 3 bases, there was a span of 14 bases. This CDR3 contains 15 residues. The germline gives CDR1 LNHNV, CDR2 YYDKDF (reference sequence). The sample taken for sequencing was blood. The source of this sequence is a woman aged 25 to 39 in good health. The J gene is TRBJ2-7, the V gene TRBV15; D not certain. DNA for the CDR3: TGTGCCACCAGCAGATGGGCAGGAGCCTTCTACGAGCAGTACTTC. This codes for CATSRWAGAFYEQYF.